The clone carrying this T cell receptor beta chain was detected only once. The antigen is not known. Template for every sorted-subset replicate PCR totaled around 200 ng DNA, 25,000 to 35,000 T cell genomes. The data were produced by immunoSEQ multiplex PCR, yet TCRdb's version contains in-frame clones alone and is incomplete. The sample has about 2.1 million clones, 80% to 95% seen once. This sample is drawn from a study of shared clonotypes between healthy human individuals. The wider study: CD4 naive and memory got three plates each, CD8 naive two, CD8 memory one.

Naive CD8 populations comprised CD45RO-negative cells positively selected for CCR7, excluding terminally differentiated effector memory CD45RA+ cells. Overall study findings and caveats: Non-shared clonotypes were found to have lower generation probabilities than the clonotypes that were shared by all four of the sorted-subset donors.

This CDR3 spans 16 amino acids. Trimming took off 5 bases at V and 2 bases at J, with 17 bases between the two ends. Germline V gene data show CDR1 as SEHNR and CDR2 as FQNEAQ (reference sequence). The rearrangement joins TRBV7-9 to TRBJ2-3; possibly TRBD1 for D (6 bases). Material for sequencing was naive CD8+ T cells from PBMCs. The TCR was taken from a man younger than 35 in good health. Some clones in this sample may be carry-over from other donors' samples. The chain's CDR3 is CASSTRSGQDTDTQYF. DNA of the CDR3: TGTGCCAGCAGCACTAGGTCGGGACAAGACACAGATACGCAGTATTTT.